The 2 T cell receptor beta chains below all came from one sample that was sequenced in a study of identical twins. From the 5' RACE reads, TCRdb called clonotypes with MiXCR, one entry per CDR3 protein. The sample carries under 300,000 distinct CDR3 sequences, 6.5% recorded once. In addition, the sample was reused for a study of T cells expressing NK-cell markers.

Sequencing input: CD8+ T cells sorted from blood. Receptors originate from a young woman in good health.

This clonotype was detected ten times or more. The chain has TRBV7-6 and TRBJ2-7, with D perhaps matching TRBD2 (6 bases). Germline V gene data show CDR1 as SGHVS and CDR2 as FNYEAQ. The CDR3 sequence is 16 residues long. The V gene lost 5 bases and the J gene lost 1 base, with 18 bases spanning the gap. CDR3 amino acids: CASSPVASEGSYEQYF. The CDR3 DNA follows: TGTGCCAGCAGCCCTGTTGCATCGGAGGGTTCCTACGAGCAGTACTTC.

This clonotype was seen a few times. This chain connects TRBV11-2 to TRBJ2-1, with 9 bases that match TRBD2. The CDR3 loop spans 15 amino acids. V was pared by 5 bases and J by 8 bases, with 10 bases of the junction left unmatched. The germline gives CDR1 SGHAT, CDR2 FQNNGV. CDR3 coding DNA: TGTGCCAGCAGCCCCTTTGTGCGGGGGGGCGATGAGCAGTTCTTC. It yields the protein CASSPFVRGGDEQFF.